The 21 T cell receptor beta chains listed next were all sequenced from one sample in a study of blood T cell repertoires in COVID-19. Only in-frame clones appear in the TCRdb table, and some are missing; sequencing was by immunoSEQ multiplex PCR. The sample shows over 350,000 clones, roughly 92% of them seen only once. The sample consisted of PBMCs or T cells enriched from blood (not recorded which). The receptors derive from a woman between 40 and 50 years old who had been exposed to COVID-19.

The gene calls are TRBV2 and TRBJ2-5; D remains ambiguous. CDR3 size: 12 residues. Germline V gene sequence: CDR1 SNHLY, CDR2 FYNNEI. V was clipped by 7 bases and J by 5 bases, with 11 bases between them. The CDR3 coding sequence is TGTGCCAGCAAGAGCTTCTTGGAGACCCAGTACTTC. This gives the protein CASKSFLETQYF.

CDR3 sequence (DNA): TGTGCCAGCAGTGAATATGGGGGACAGGGGGAGAGGCAGTACTTC. This sequence encodes CASSEYGGQGERQYF. The chain couples TRBV25-1 to TRBJ2-7; TRBD1 matches 11 bases. Trimming at V came to 0 bases and at J to 9 bases, leaving 7 bases not matched to a gene. Per the germline V gene, CDR1 is MGHDK and CDR2 is SYGVNS. The CDR3 runs to 15 residues.

In nucleotides, the CDR3 is TGTGCCAGCTCAACGACAGACACCGGGGAGCTGTTTTTT. Its protein product is CASSTTDTGELFF. The V gene is TRBV18, the J gene TRBJ2-2; D is perhaps TRBD1 (5 bases). In germline, CDR1 is KGHSH, CDR2 LQKENI. Trimming left V 5 bases short and J 3 bases short, with 7 bases between. This CDR3 spans 13 amino acids.

V usage is TRBV15 and J usage is TRBJ2-7; 7 bases are shared with TRBD2. CDR1 is LNHNV, CDR2 YYDKDF, per germline (reference sequence). Trimming at V came to 3 bases and at J to 7 bases, leaving 3 bases not matched to a gene. This CDR3 spans 12 amino acids. CDR3: CATSRGAGEQYF. The CDR3 DNA follows: TGTGCCACCAGCAGGGGAGCGGGGGAGCAGTACTTC.

CDR3 residues: CASSSSGGTGNTIYF. CDR3 nucleotides: TGTGCCAGCAGCTCGTCCGGGGGAACTGGAAACACCATATATTTT. This rearrangement joins TRBV11-2 to TRBJ1-3; D is possibly TRBD1 (5 bases). There are 15 residues in the CDR3. Trimming cost V 4 bases and J 2 bases, with 12 bases left between them. Germline CDR1 SGHAT, CDR2 FQNNGV.

This rearrangement joins TRBV19 to TRBJ1-3; D not certain. Germline values: CDR1 LNHDA, CDR2 SQIVND (reference sequence). This CDR3 region has 15 residues. Trimming took off 7 bases at V and 3 bases at J, with 16 bases between the two ends. CDR3 region: CASTKARSFGNTIYF. The CDR3 DNA is TGTGCCAGTACTAAGGCCAGGTCATTTGGAAACACCATATATTTT.

The V call is TRBV6-5, the J call TRBJ2-1; TRBD2 is a possible D gene (6 bases). This CDR3 has 14 residues. The germline V gene has CDR1 MNHEY and CDR2 SVGAGI. The germline V and J ends were trimmed by 10 bases and 6 bases, with 19 bases remaining between them. Here the CDR3 reads CATKGVWRGNEQFF. The CDR3 nucleotides are TGTGCCACCAAAGGGGTGTGGCGGGGCAATGAGCAGTTCTTC.

This chain joins TRBV24-1 and TRBJ2-1; 10 bases agree with TRBD2. The germline CDR1 and CDR2 sequences are KGHDR and SFDVKD. This CDR3 spans 16 amino acids. V trimming: 2 bases; J trimming: 9 bases; junction bases outside the gene matches: 9. The CDR3: CATSDSNSGRASEQFF. The CDR3 DNA follows: TGTGCCACCAGTGATTCCAACAGCGGGAGGGCCAGTGAGCAGTTCTTC.

The chain joins TRBV20-1 to TRBJ1-1, with 8 positions matching TRBD1. The CDR3 loop spans 13 amino acids. Germline CDR1 reads DFQATT; CDR2 reads SNEGSKA (reference sequence). Germline trimming cut 3 bases from V and 6 bases from J; bases unmatched to any gene: 6. The CDR3 here is CSASRQGAAEAFF. The DNA of the CDR3 is TGCAGTGCTAGTCGTCAGGGGGCGGCTGAAGCTTTCTTT.

This clone was seen a single time. The chain combines TRBV9 with TRBJ1-6, with no clear D. This CDR3 comprises 16 residues. CDR1 and CDR2 from the germline V gene are SGDLS and YYNGEE. V lost 3 bases and J 7 bases, leaving 17 bases between the germline ends. The CDR3 loop is CASSGRSSLGNSPLHF. CDR3 DNA sequence: TGTGCCAGCAGCGGACGCTCCTCCCTCGGGAATTCACCCCTCCACTTT. The complete variable domain, with remaining parts taken from reference TRBV9 and TRBJ1-6, reads DSGVTQTPKHLITATGQRVTLRCSPRSGDLSVYWYQQSLDQGLQFLIQYYNGEERAKGNILERFSAQQFPDLHSELNLSSLELGDSALYFCASSGRSSLGNSPLHFGNGTRLTVT.

The V gene is TRBV2, the J gene TRBJ1-2, with TRBD1 identical over 7 bases. The CDR3 runs 13 residues. With V trimmed by 7 bases and J by 7 bases, 9 bases remained unmatched. The germline V gene has CDR1 SNHLY and CDR2 FYNNEI. As DNA, the CDR3 is TGTGCCAGCATATCCACAGGGGACGGTGGCTACACCTTC. Translating it yields CASISTGDGGYTF.

This clone occurred once. This chain links TRBV4-2 with TRBJ2-1; 7 bases align to TRBD1. This CDR3 spans 16 amino acids. The germline gives CDR1 LGHNA, CDR2 YNFKEQ. J lost 4 bases, V lost 1 base, and 7 bases had no gene match. CDR3 region: CASSQARGLRYNEQFF. CDR3 DNA sequence: TGTGCCAGCAGCCAAGCTAGGGGGCTAAGGTACAATGAGCAGTTCTTC.

V usage is TRBV24-1 and J usage is TRBJ1-5; D call uncertain. The CDR3 contains 13 residues. Germline-derived CDR1 and CDR2 are KGHDR and SFDVKD. V gave up 7 bases and J gave up 0 bases, with 6 bases separating them. CDR3 in amino acids: CATRQDSNQPQHF. CDR3 coding DNA: TGTGCCACCAGACAAGATAGCAATCAGCCCCAGCATTTT.

This chain joins TRBV7-3 and TRBJ2-7; D is possibly TRBD1 (6 bases). Germline V CDR1 and CDR2: SGHTA, FQGTGA. The CDR3 loop spans 18 amino acids. Trimming took off 5 bases at V and 3 bases at J, with 26 bases between the two ends. For the CDR3, the DNA is TGTGCCAGCAGCCCCGCCTTAATTTTTGGACAGATAAACTACGAGCAGTACTTC. Encoded protein: CASSPALIFGQINYEQYF.

This sequence joins TRBV29-1 and TRBJ2-1; 9 nucleotides line up with TRBD2. CDR1 and CDR2 from the germline V gene are SQVTM and ANQGSEA. V was clipped by 4 bases and J by 4 bases; unmatched bases: 14. The CDR3 length is 17 residues. The chain's CDR3 is CSVGGLAGGYNYNEQFF. The CDR3 DNA reads TGCAGCGTTGGAGGGCTGGCGGGAGGGTACAATTACAATGAGCAGTTCTTC.

V and J are TRBV2 and TRBJ2-3; no definite D call. Germline CDR1 reads SNHLY; CDR2 reads FYNNEI. The CDR3 is made up of 15 amino acids. Between the trimmed V and J ends, which lost 2 bases and 1 base, there was a span of 10 bases. CDR3 in amino acids: CASSESGLRTDTQYF. In DNA form, the CDR3 reads TGTGCCAGCAGTGAATCAGGTCTCCGCACAGATACGCAGTATTTT.

This chain joins TRBV6-6 and TRBJ1-3; TRBD1 is a possible D gene (6 bases). Trimming shortened V by 7 bases and J by 4 bases, and 23 bases separated the two germline ends. CDR3 length: 17 amino acids. Germline CDR1 reads MNHNY; CDR2 reads SVGAGI (reference sequence). DNA of the CDR3: TGTGCCAGCACTCGACGCGGCAGGGGCTCGTCGGGAAACACCATATATTTT. It codes for CASTRRGRGSSGNTIYF.

This chain connects TRBV6-2 or TRBV6-3 to TRBJ1-2; TRBD1 matches 10 bases. This CDR3 has 17 amino acids. V dropped 5 bases and J dropped 4; count of bases not matched to a gene: 13. CDR1 is MNHEY and CDR2 is SVGEGT in the germline V gene. The CDR3 sequence is CASSPFWGTGAGYGYTF. In DNA form, the CDR3 reads TGTGCCAGCAGTCCCTTCTGGGGGACAGGGGCCGGCTATGGCTACACCTTC.

This chain links TRBV11-3 with TRBJ2-5; TRBD1 matches at 7 bases. The V gene end was trimmed by 4 bases and the J gene end by 1 base; junction bases not matched to a gene: 12. Germline assignment: CDR1 SGHNT and CDR2 YENEEA. The CDR3 has 17 amino acids. The CDR3 sequence: CASSSFSFDRVQETQYF. The CDR3 DNA reads as TGTGCCAGCAGCTCCTTTAGCTTTGACAGGGTCCAAGAGACCCAGTACTTC.

The V and J genes are TRBV19 and TRBJ1-3, with unresolved D. V gave up 6 bases and J gave up 2 bases, with 17 bases separating them. The CDR3 extends over 16 amino acids. CDR1 is LNHDA, CDR2 SQIVND, per germline (reference sequence). In DNA, the CDR3 is TGTGCCAGTAGCCCGACCGGGTCAGTAGCTGGAAACACCATATATTTT. It translates to CASSPTGSVAGNTIYF. Drawing the rest from reference TRBV19 and TRBJ1-3, the complete variable domain is DGGITQSPKYLFRKEGQNVTLSCEQNLNHDAMYWYRQDPGQGLRLIYYSQIVNDFQKGDIAEGYSVSREKKESFPLTVTSAQKNPTAFYLCASSPTGSVAGNTIYFGEGSWLTVV.

The chain couples TRBV7-9 to TRBJ1-3; D gene ambiguous. The CDR3 sequence is 16 residues long. Germline CDR1 is SEHNR and CDR2 is FQNEAQ (reference sequence). The V end was cut by 10 bases, the J end by 0 bases, with 19 bases between. Here the CDR3 DNA reads TGTGCCACCATCGAGAACTACCGGGACTCTGGAAACACCATATATTTT. It yields the protein CATIENYRDSGNTIYF.